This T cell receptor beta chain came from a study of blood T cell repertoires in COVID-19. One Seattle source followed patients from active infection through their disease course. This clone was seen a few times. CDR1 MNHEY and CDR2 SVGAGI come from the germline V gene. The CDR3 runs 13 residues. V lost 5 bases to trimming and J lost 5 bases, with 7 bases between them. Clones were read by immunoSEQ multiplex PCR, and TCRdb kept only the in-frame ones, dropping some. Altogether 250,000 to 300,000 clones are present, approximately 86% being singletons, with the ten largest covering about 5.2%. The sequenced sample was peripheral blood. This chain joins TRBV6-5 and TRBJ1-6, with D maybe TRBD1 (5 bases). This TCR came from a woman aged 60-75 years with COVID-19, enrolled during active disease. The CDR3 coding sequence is TGTGCCAGCAGTCGGACAAATAATTCACCCCTCCACTTT. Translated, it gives CASSRTNNSPLHF.